This entry concerns a single T cell receptor (beta chain). Its antigen is currently unknown. The record originates from a study of T cell repertoires in cytomegalovirus infection. Study overall: It was the public TCR beta signatures that indicated both CMV infection and matching HLA type.

Each CDR3 protein is one row after TCRdb ran MiXCR on the reads. This table has about 450,000 distinct CDR3 sequences, approximately 30% appearing once. Study-level results: Of the TCR beta families, the public ones yielded a cumulative frequency that identified carriers of CMV plus the relevant HLA. There were HLA-C-restricted CMV-specific TCR beta clonotypes dominating the ex vivo response.

The source is a human donor in good health (CMV status not recorded). Some clones in this sample may be carry-over from other donors' samples. The sequenced sample consisted of PBMCs.

As DNA, the CDR3 is TGTGCCACAGGGGGCACAGATACGCAGTATTTT. This gives the protein CATGGTDTQYF. The chain is built from TRBV2 and TRBJ2-3; tentatively, D is TRBD1 (6 bases). V was trimmed by 10 bases and J by 1 base, leaving 6 bases between them. The CDR3 sequence is 11 residues long. CDR1 and CDR2 (germline): SNHLY, FYNNEI.